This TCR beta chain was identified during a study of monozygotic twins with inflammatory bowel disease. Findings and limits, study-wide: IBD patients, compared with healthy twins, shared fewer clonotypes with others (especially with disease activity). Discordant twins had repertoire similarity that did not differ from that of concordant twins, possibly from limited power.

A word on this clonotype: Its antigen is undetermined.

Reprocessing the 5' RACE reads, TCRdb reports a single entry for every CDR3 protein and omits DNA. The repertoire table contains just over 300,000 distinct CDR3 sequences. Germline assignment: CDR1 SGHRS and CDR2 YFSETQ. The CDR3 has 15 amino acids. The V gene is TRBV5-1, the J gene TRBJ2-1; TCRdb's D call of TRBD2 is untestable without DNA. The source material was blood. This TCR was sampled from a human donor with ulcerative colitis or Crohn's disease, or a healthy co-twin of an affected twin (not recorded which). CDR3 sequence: CASSLGAGPSNEQFF.